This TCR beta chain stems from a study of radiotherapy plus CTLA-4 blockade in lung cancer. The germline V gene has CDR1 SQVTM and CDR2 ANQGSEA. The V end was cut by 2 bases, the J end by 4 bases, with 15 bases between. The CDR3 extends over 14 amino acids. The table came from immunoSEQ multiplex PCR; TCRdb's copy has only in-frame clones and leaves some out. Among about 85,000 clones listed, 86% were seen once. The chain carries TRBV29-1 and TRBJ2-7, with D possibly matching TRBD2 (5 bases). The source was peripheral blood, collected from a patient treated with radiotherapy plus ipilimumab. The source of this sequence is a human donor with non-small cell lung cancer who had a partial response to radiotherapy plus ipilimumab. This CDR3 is CSVEFPVPGYEQYV. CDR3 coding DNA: TGCAGCGTTGAATTCCCGGTTCCGGGATACGAGCAGTACGTC.